The entry below gives a single T cell receptor (beta chain) sequence along with its context. Its antigen is undetermined. The data were taken from a study of siplizumab effects on memory and regulatory T cells. General study results and limits: Roughly 75-96% of proliferating CD4+ or CD8+ clones lacked a naive or memory phenotype that could be assigned.

V was clipped by 3 bases and J by 2 bases; unmatched bases: 2. The CDR3 runs 14 residues. CDR1 and CDR2 (germline): SGHRS, YFSETQ. Assays were performed on about 97,000 TCR templates per sample. Profiled with immunoSEQ multiplex PCR; TCRdb holds only in-frame clones, not every one. The sample contains about 50,000 clones, about 97% of which appear only once. The sequence was obtained from a human donor in good health. Specimen: naive CD4+ T cells sorted from blood. J is TRBJ2-7 and V is TRBV5-1; 10 bases line up with TRBD1. The CDR3, as DNA: TGCGCCAGCAGCTCTGGGACAGGGGCCTACGAGCAGTACTTC. Translation gives CASSSGTGAYEQYF.